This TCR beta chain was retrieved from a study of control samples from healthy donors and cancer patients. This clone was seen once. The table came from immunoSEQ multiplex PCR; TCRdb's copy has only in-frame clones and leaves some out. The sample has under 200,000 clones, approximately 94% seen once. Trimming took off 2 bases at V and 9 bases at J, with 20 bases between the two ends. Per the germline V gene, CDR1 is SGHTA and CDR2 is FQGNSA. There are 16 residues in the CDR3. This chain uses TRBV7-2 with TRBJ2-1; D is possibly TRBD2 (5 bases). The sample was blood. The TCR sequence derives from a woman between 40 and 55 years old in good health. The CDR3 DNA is TGTGCCAGCAGCTTAACTTTCTTGGCGGCGGGTGTTGAGCAGTTCTTC. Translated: CASSLTFLAAGVEQFF.